The 17 T cell receptor beta chains reported below all come from one sample, sequenced in a study of cytomegalovirus exposure and HLA in healthy donors. In the PCR, 60 Vbeta and 13 Jbeta primers were used. Assay used: immunoSEQ multiplex PCR; TCRdb lists only in-frame clones, some missing. The sample carries more than 150,000 clones, around 80% recorded once. The sequencing input was PBMCs. The receptors stem from a woman aged 45-59 years in good health and CMV-seropositive.

This chain joins TRBV30 and TRBJ2-7; 8 bases fit TRBD2. The CDR3 is 15 amino acids. CDR1 GTSNPN and CDR2 SVGIG come from the germline V gene (reference sequence). With 2 bases clipped from V and 3 bases from J, the junction kept 9 bases outside the gene matches. DNA for the CDR3: TGTGCCTGGAGTACATCCGGGACTAGAAGCTACGAGCAGTACTTC. Translated: CAWSTSGTRSYEQYF.

V usage is TRBV10-3 and J usage is TRBJ2-3; 8 nucleotides line up with TRBD1. The CDR3 totals 13 residues. Germline-derived CDR1 and CDR2 are ENHRY and SYGVKD. The ends lost 8 bases at V and 6 bases at J; junction bases unmatched: 7. The DNA of the CDR3 is TGTGCCATCTCCGGGACAGGAAGGGATACGCAGTATTTT. Its translation: CAISGTGRDTQYF.

A remark on this clone: Other DNA variants within this sample encode the same CDR3. The chain employs TRBV27 and TRBJ2-1; 8 bases map to TRBD1. V shed 5 bases, J shed 7 bases, and the junction held 7 bases outside the gene matches. Germline V gene lookup returns CDR1 MNHEY and CDR2 SMNVEV (reference sequence). This CDR3 has 14 residues. The CDR3, as DNA: TGTGCCAGCAGTCTAGGACAGGGTGGGAATGAGCAGTTCTTC. It encodes CASSLGQGGNEQFF.

The genes are TRBV7-6 and TRBJ2-7; perhaps TRBD1 as D (6 bases). Germline assignment: CDR1 SGHVS and CDR2 FNYEAQ. This CDR3 is 14 amino acids long. V was pared by 2 bases and J by 4 bases, with 12 bases between. The CDR3 protein is CASSLQGQTYEQYF. In DNA form, the CDR3 reads TGTGCCAGCAGCTTACAGGGGCAGACATACGAGCAGTACTTC. The full variable domain, in which reference TRBV7-6 and TRBJ2-7 provide the parts outside the CDR3, is GAGVSQSPRYKVTKRGQDVALRCDPISGHVSLYWYRQALGQGPEFLTYFNYEAQQDKSGLPNDRFSAERPEGSISTLTIQRTEQRDSAMYRCASSLQGQTYEQYFGPGTRLTVT.

V gene TRBV9 combines with J gene TRBJ2-5, with TRBD2 matching 9 bases. V dropped 0 bases and J dropped 2; count of bases not matched to a gene: 5. Germline loops: CDR1 SGDLS, CDR2 YYNGEE. The CDR3 length is 16 residues. CDR3 coding DNA: TGTGCCAGCAGCGTAGGGGGTAGCGGGGGACAAGAGACCCAGTACTTC. This translates into CASSVGGSGGQETQYF. Full variable domain (outside the CDR3, taken from reference TRBV9 and TRBJ2-5): DSGVTQTPKHLITATGQRVTLRCSPRSGDLSVYWYQQSLDQGLQFLIQYYNGEERAKGNILERFSAQQFPDLHSELNLSSLELGDSALYFCASSVGGSGGQETQYFGPGTRLLVL.

In its sample, this clone was seen a few times. The chain is built from TRBV18 and TRBJ1-3, with TRBD1 identical over 10 bases. The CDR3 is made up of 17 amino acids. J lost 0 bases, V lost 4 bases, and 6 bases had no gene match. CDR1 is KGHSH, CDR2 LQKENI, per germline. DNA for the CDR3: TGTGCCAGCTCACTCTGGACAGGGGGGGACTCTGGAAACACCATATATTTT. Translation: CASSLWTGGDSGNTIYF.

The chain couples TRBV19 to TRBJ1-3; TRBD1 aligns across 7 bases. CDR3 length: 16 amino acids. V lost 4 bases to trimming and J lost 3 bases; unmatched junction nucleotides: 9. CDR1 is LNHDA and CDR2 is SQIVND in the germline V gene (reference sequence). CDR3 residues: CASSRSGQADGNTIYF. Here the CDR3 DNA reads TGTGCCAGTAGTAGAAGTGGACAGGCTGATGGAAACACCATATATTTT.

The CDR3 is CASSPRQGISEAFF. CDR3 nucleotide sequence: TGTGCCAGTAGCCCCAGACAGGGAATTTCTGAAGCTTTCTTT. The chain links TRBV19 to TRBJ1-1, with TRBD1 identical over 7 bases. The CDR3 totals 14 residues. V shed 6 bases, J shed 6 bases, and the junction held 10 bases outside the gene matches. Germline loops: CDR1 LNHDA, CDR2 SQIVND (reference sequence).

The chain is built from TRBV7-9 and TRBJ2-7; 9 bases fit TRBD1. The CDR3 is 14 residues long. J was trimmed by 2 bases and V by 5 bases; bases with no gene match: 4. CDR1 SEHNR and CDR2 FQNEAQ come from the germline V gene (reference sequence). DNA for the CDR3: TGTGCCAGCAGCCATGGACAGGGGACCTACGAGCAGTACTTC. Translated: CASSHGQGTYEQYF.

The chain carries TRBV4-2 and TRBJ1-5, with D hard to call. The V end was cut by 6 bases, the J end by 6 bases, with 24 bases between. The CDR3 has 17 residues. The germline gives CDR1 LGHNA, CDR2 YNFKEQ. In DNA, the CDR3 is TGTGCCAGCAGTTCCCCCTTGACGGTCGGAAGCGGTCAGCCCCAGCATTTT. Translation: CASSSPLTVGSGQPQHF.

The sample holds one count of this clone. The V gene is TRBV11-3, the J gene TRBJ2-2; D remains unclear. Between the trimmed V and J ends, which lost 5 bases and 7 bases, there was a span of 8 bases. This CDR3 has 12 residues. CDR1 is SGHNT and CDR2 is YENEEA in the germline V gene. The CDR3 coding sequence is TGTGCCAGCAGCGCGGTGATCGGGGAGCTGTTTTTT. Its protein product is CASSAVIGELFF.

The chain uses TRBV27 and TRBJ1-6; TRBD1 aligns across 9 bases. Germline lookup yields CDR1 MNHEY and CDR2 SMNVEV (reference sequence). With 5 bases clipped from V and 5 bases from J, the junction kept 13 bases outside the gene matches. This CDR3 has 18 amino acids. The CDR3 loop reads CASSIKHRGQGDNSPLHF. In DNA, the CDR3 is TGTGCCAGCAGTATCAAACACAGGGGACAGGGAGATAATTCACCCCTCCACTTT.

This clone was detected only a few times. The chain couples TRBV28 to TRBJ2-5; 8 bases align to TRBD2. Germline assignment: CDR1 MDHEN and CDR2 SYDVKM. V shed 7 bases, J shed 6 bases, and the junction held 16 bases outside the gene matches. This CDR3 is built from 16 residues. The CDR3 DNA sequence: TGTGCCAGCAAAGGACCTGGCGGGAGGCCCCCAAAGACCCAGTACTTC. Its translation is CASKGPGGRPPKTQYF.

This clone was picked up one time. The V call is TRBV7-2, the J call TRBJ1-5; TRBD1 matches 11 bases. Germline V gene data show CDR1 as SGHTA and CDR2 as FQGNSA. V dropped 5 bases and J dropped 5; count of bases not matched to a gene: 5. There are 15 residues in the CDR3. CDR3 DNA sequence: TGTGCCAGCAGCCGGACAGGGGGCGGGTATCAGCCCCAGCATTTT. Encoded protein: CASSRTGGGYQPQHF.

This chain joins TRBV25-1 and TRBJ2-7, with 8 bases matching TRBD1. The germline V gene has CDR1 MGHDK and CDR2 SYGVNS. The CDR3 contains 15 residues. V dropped 4 bases and J dropped 4; count of bases not matched to a gene: 9. CDR3 protein: CASSATGDLTYEQYF. The CDR3 DNA sequence: TGTGCCAGCAGTGCGACAGGGGACCTTACTTACGAGCAGTACTTC.

V is TRBV9 and J is TRBJ2-7, with TRBD1 matching over 11 bases. There are 14 residues in the CDR3. Looked up from germline, CDR1 is SGDLS and CDR2 is YYNGEE. Germline trimming cut 7 bases from V and 2 bases from J; bases unmatched to any gene: 5. Written as DNA, the CDR3 is TGTGCCAGCCAGGCGGACAGGGGGCCCTACGAGCAGTACTTC. Translation gives CASQADRGPYEQYF.

The rearrangement uses TRBV28 and TRBJ2-5; 8 bases align to TRBD2. After removal of 4 bases from V and 5 bases from J, the junction contained 3 bases not matched to a gene. CDR1 is MDHEN, CDR2 SYDVKM, per germline. The CDR3 has 13 residues. CDR3 nucleotides: TGTGCCAGCAGTTCGGGAGGGACTGAGACCCAGTACTTC. Amino acid sequence: CASSSGGTETQYF.